The 10 T cell receptor beta chains below were found in one sample sequenced in a study of T cell repertoires in cytomegalovirus infection. From the reads, TCRdb called clonotypes with MiXCR, one entry per CDR3 protein. Of about 160,000 distinct CDR3 sequences listed, 15% to 20% are singletons. The sequenced sample was CD8+ T cells from PBMCs. Every receptor here comes from a human donor in good health (CMV status not recorded). Some clones in this sample may be carry-over from other donors' samples.

This clonotype was counted a few times. The CDR3 DNA reads TGTGCCAGCAGCCCCCGACAGGGGTCGGACACTGAAGCTTTCTTT. This codes for CASSPRQGSDTEAFF. The chain couples TRBV6-6 to TRBJ1-1, with 8 bases matching TRBD1. The CDR3 has 15 amino acids. The V and J ends lost 6 bases and 3 bases, in that order; junction bases with no gene match: 9. CDR1 MNHNY and CDR2 SVGAGI come from the germline V gene (reference sequence).

The CDR3 DNA is TGTGCCAGCAGCGTAGGGTTCGAGGGGAGTGAAGCTTTCTTT. Its translation: CASSVGFEGSEAFF. The J gene is TRBJ1-1, the V gene TRBV9; D perhaps matches TRBD1 (5 bases). Germline assignment: CDR1 SGDLS and CDR2 YYNGEE. The CDR3 runs 14 residues. V dropped 0 bases and J dropped 7 bases, with 13 bases sitting between them. The full variable domain, with the rest looked up from reference TRBV9 and TRBJ1-1, is DSGVTQTPKHLITATGQRVTLRCSPRSGDLSVYWYQQSLDQGLQFLIQYYNGEERAKGNILERFSAQQFPDLHSELNLSSLELGDSALYFCASSVGFEGSEAFFGQGTRLTVV.

Only one count was recorded for this clonotype. The V and J genes are TRBV6-1 and TRBJ2-4, with TRBD2 as a possible D gene (5 bases). Trimming removed 11 bases at V and 8 bases at J, with 13 bases between. Germline CDR1 is MNHNS and CDR2 is SASEGT. The CDR3 extends over 11 amino acids. The CDR3 loop reads CAGGGWDIQYF. In nucleotides, the CDR3 is TGTGCCGGCGGCGGGTGGGACATTCAGTACTTC.

This clonotype was seen a few times. The chain employs TRBV7-3 and TRBJ2-5, with a weak D call TRBD1 (6 bases). Trimming removed 5 bases at V and 7 bases at J, with 17 bases between. This CDR3 is 14 amino acids long. Germline V gene lookup returns CDR1 SGHTA and CDR2 FQGTGA. The CDR3 bases are TGTGCCAGCAGCCAACCCGGGACAAGGGGGACCCAGTACTTC. This translates into CASSQPGTRGTQYF.

This clonotype has just a few counts. The V call is TRBV7-2, the J call TRBJ2-2; D not resolved. The CDR3 consists of 16 residues. Looked up from germline, CDR1 is SGHTA and CDR2 is FQGNSA. With 5 bases removed from V and 8 bases from J, the gap between germline ends came to 21 bases. CDR3 loop: CASSPPTRSLGGELFF. In DNA, the CDR3 is TGTGCCAGCAGCCCCCCTACAAGGTCCTTAGGGGGGGAGCTGTTTTTT.

This clonotype came up a few times. In nucleotides, the CDR3 is TGTGCCAGCAGCCCCGCGGGGGGCCCTCTGAATGAGCAGTTCTTC. Translated: CASSPAGGPLNEQFF. The chain couples TRBV5-5 to TRBJ2-1; 8 bases line up with TRBD2. The germline V gene encodes CDR1 SGHKS and CDR2 YYEKEE (reference sequence). Trimming removed 4 bases from V and 7 bases from J; junction bases left unmatched: 10. The length of the CDR3 is 15 residues.

This clonotype was counted many times. J is TRBJ2-1 and V is TRBV7-2, with D tentatively TRBD1 (6 bases). The germline V gene has CDR1 SGHTA and CDR2 FQGNSA. V was clipped by 5 bases and J by 8 bases, with 10 bases between them. There are 12 residues in the CDR3. As DNA, the CDR3 is TGTGCCAGCAGCGAGGGGGTTGATGAGCAGTTCTTC. Protein product: CASSEGVDEQFF.

The chain links TRBV20-1 to TRBJ2-7; 13 bases align to TRBD2. Germline assignment: CDR1 DFQATT and CDR2 SNEGSKA (reference sequence). This CDR3 has 14 amino acids. V trimming: 3 bases; J trimming: 4 bases; junction bases outside the gene matches: 3. The CDR3 sequence: CSARMTSGGYEQYF. For the CDR3, the DNA is TGCAGTGCTAGGATGACTAGCGGGGGGTACGAGCAGTACTTC.

This clonotype was found a few times. A junction end diverges from the germline sequence, so it may reflect a read error. The rearrangement links TRBV7-8 to TRBJ2-7; D uncertain. Germline values: CDR1 SGHVS, CDR2 FQNEAQ. This CDR3 region has 13 residues. CDR3 sequence (DNA): TGTGCCAGCAGCACTAACCCAGGAGAATATCCGGACTTC. Amino acids: CASSTNPGEYPDF.

This clonotype was observed a few times. The chain uses TRBV28 and TRBJ2-4; D is unclear. The CDR3 sequence is 15 residues long. V shed 7 bases and J shed 8 bases, with 21 bases lying between them. Germline CDR1 is MDHEN and CDR2 is SYDVKM. The CDR3 region has the DNA TGTGCCAGCACTTTCTCGGACCCAACCTGGGACATTCAGTACTTC. It codes for CASTFSDPTWDIQYF.